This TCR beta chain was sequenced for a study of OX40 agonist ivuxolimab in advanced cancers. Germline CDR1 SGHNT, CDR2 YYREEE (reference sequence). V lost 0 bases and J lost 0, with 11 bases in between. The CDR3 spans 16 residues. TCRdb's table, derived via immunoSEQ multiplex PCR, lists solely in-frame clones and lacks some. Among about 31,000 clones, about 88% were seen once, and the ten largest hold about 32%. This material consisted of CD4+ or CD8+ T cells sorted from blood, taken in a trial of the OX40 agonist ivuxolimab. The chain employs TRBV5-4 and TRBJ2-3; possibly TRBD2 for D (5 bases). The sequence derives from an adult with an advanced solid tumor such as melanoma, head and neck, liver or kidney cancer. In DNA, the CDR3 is TGTGCCAGCAGCTTGGGAGGGCCCCCTAGCACAGATACGCAGTATTTT. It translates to CASSLGGPPSTDTQYF.